This is a list of T cell receptor beta chains from one sample in a study of response to subunit inactivated influenza vaccine. Each CDR3 protein is one row after TCRdb ran MiXCR on the RT-PCR reads. The table shows 700,000 to 900,000 distinct CDR3 sequences, with approximately 22% occurring only once. The input for sequencing was PBMCs from blood, taken roughly 5 days after vaccination. Receptors were obtained from a man between 45 and 60 years old who received an inactivated influenza vaccine. CDR3s include the opening cysteine and the closing phenylalanine or tryptophan. The order of the fields is clone size, J gene, V gene, CDR3 protein. Clone size is not always given. Where it is, it says once, few, many or a class for expanded clones.

clone_size: NA; j_call: TRBJ2-2; v_call: TRBV7-2; cdr3_aa: CASSQGQFANTGELFF
clone_size: NA; j_call: TRBJ2-7; v_call: TRBV7-7; cdr3_aa: CASSSSRPDREGPYEQYF
clone_size: many; j_call: TRBJ1-1; v_call: TRBV5-1; cdr3_aa: CASSLGTGNTEAFF
clone_size: many; j_call: TRBJ2-7; v_call: TRBV5-1; cdr3_aa: CASSLDRLYEQYF
clone_size: few; j_call: TRBJ2-2; v_call: TRBV20-1; cdr3_aa: CSARDWRDTGELFF
clone_size: NA; j_call: TRBJ2-7; v_call: TRBV20-1; cdr3_aa: CSARDFRELLYEQYF
clone_size: few; j_call: TRBJ1-5; v_call: TRBV27; cdr3_aa: CASRTQGSNQPQHF
clone_size: NA; j_call: TRBJ2-1; v_call: TRBV7-2; cdr3_aa: CASSFLSGGVDNEQFF
clone_size: NA; j_call: TRBJ2-1; v_call: TRBV12-3/TRBV12-4; cdr3_aa: CASSSSTSGSRKPFF
clone_size: few; j_call: TRBJ1-3; v_call: TRBV5-1; cdr3_aa: CASSIGTASSGNTIYF
clone_size: NA; j_call: TRBJ1-1; v_call: TRBV12-3/TRBV12-4; cdr3_aa: CASSLYGPNTEAFF
clone_size: NA; j_call: TRBJ2-5; v_call: TRBV5-6; cdr3_aa: CASSRTDSQETQYF
clone_size: few; j_call: TRBJ1-1; v_call: TRBV5-1; cdr3_aa: CASSTQGFENTEAFF
clone_size: NA; j_call: TRBJ2-7; v_call: TRBV15; cdr3_aa: CATSRDRTPFYEQYF
clone_size: NA; j_call: TRBJ2-2; v_call: TRBV30; cdr3_aa: CAWSVGGAGELFF
clone_size: few; j_call: TRBJ2-3; v_call: TRBV12-3/TRBV12-4; cdr3_aa: CASSLARTGAEDTQYF
clone_size: NA; j_call: TRBJ2-3; v_call: TRBV5-6; cdr3_aa: CASSVGQGAGTDTQYF